The 8 T cell receptor beta chains below come from one sample, sequenced in a study of control samples from healthy donors and cancer patients (dated by TCRdb to about 2020). The library was obtained by the immunoSEQ multiplex PCR assay. TCRdb mirrors the immuneACCESS table, restricted to in-frame sequences. Some clones are absent from its copies; in checked studies, under half trace to an unresolved V gene, and the reason for the others is unknown. Here the sample has over 150,000 clones; around 94% occur a single time. Approximately 15% of the sample belongs to the ten largest clones. Sequencing was performed on PBMCs. These receptors were obtained from a man aged 55 to 70 with colorectal cancer.

The chain combines TRBV19 with TRBJ1-2, with D possibly TRBD1 on 6 matching bases. Trimming pared 3 bases from V and 6 bases from J, leaving 17 bases between. Germline-derived CDR1 and CDR2 are LNHDA and SQIVND (reference sequence). This CDR3 contains 15 residues. In DNA, the CDR3 is TGTGCCAGTAGTATCCCCGACATGGGGGCACATGGCTACACCTTC. Its protein product is CASSIPDMGAHGYTF.

This chain uses TRBV19 with TRBJ2-3; TRBD2 matches at 9 bases. The V gene end was trimmed by 3 bases and the J gene end by 5 bases; junction bases not matched to a gene: 6. The length of the CDR3 is 15 residues. CDR1 and CDR2 from the germline V gene are LNHDA and SQIVND (reference sequence). The CDR3 coding sequence is TGTGCCAGTAGTATTAGGCGGGGGGGCGAAGATACGCAGTATTTT. Translated: CASSIRRGGEDTQYF.

The genes are TRBV6-5 and TRBJ1-2, with D unresolved. The CDR3 length is 13 residues. Germline V gives CDR1 MNHEY, CDR2 SVGAGI. V lost 5 bases to trimming and J lost 4 bases, with 11 bases between them. DNA for the CDR3: TGTGCCAGCAGTCTGGAAGGAAGCTATGGCTACACCTTC. Its translation: CASSLEGSYGYTF.

The chain combines TRBV3-1 (or the pseudogene TRBV3-2) with TRBJ2-5; 11 bases agree with TRBD2. CDR3 length: 16 amino acids. Germline lookup yields CDR1 LGHDT and CDR2 YNNKEL (reference sequence). After removal of 4 bases from V and 0 bases from J, the junction contained 4 bases not matched to a gene. The CDR3 DNA is TGTGCCAGCAGCCGGAGACTAGCGGGGTACCAAGAGACCCAGTACTTC. Translating gives CASSRRLAGYQETQYF.

The V and J genes are TRBV28 and TRBJ1-1; no clear D. Germline assignment: CDR1 MDHEN and CDR2 SYDVKM. V shed 4 bases and J shed 0 bases, with 12 bases lying between them. This CDR3 contains 15 residues. DNA for the CDR3: TGTGCCAGCAGTTCCCTTCAGATGCTGAACACTGAAGCTTTCTTT. Amino acid sequence: CASSSLQMLNTEAFF.

The chain has TRBV29-1 and TRBJ2-1; 7 nucleotides align to TRBD1. The CDR3 is made up of 15 amino acids. Germline CDR1 is SQVTM and CDR2 is ANQGSEA. V shed 4 bases and J 2 bases; nucleotides not matched to a gene: 8. In nucleotides, the CDR3 is TGCAGCGTTGCCCTCGACAGGGTGGCCTACAATGAGCAGTTCTTC. This encodes CSVALDRVAYNEQFF.

V and J are TRBV7-9 and TRBJ1-1; D is ambiguous. V lost 2 bases, J lost 6 bases, and 13 bases lay in between. Germline CDR1 and CDR2: SEHNR and FQNEAQ (reference sequence). The CDR3 contains 14 residues. As DNA, the CDR3 is TGTGCCAGCAGCTTAAACGGATACGCATCTGAAGCTTTCTTT. Translating it yields CASSLNGYASEAFF.

The chain joins TRBV7-9 to TRBJ1-3; a possible D gene is TRBD1 (5 bases). The CDR3 consists of 15 residues. Trimming took off 3 bases at V and 4 bases at J, with 13 bases between the two ends. Germline values: CDR1 SEHNR, CDR2 FQNEAQ (reference sequence). The CDR3 region is CASSFARASGNTIYF. In nucleotides, the CDR3 is TGTGCCAGCAGCTTCGCCAGGGCATCCGGAAACACCATATATTTT.